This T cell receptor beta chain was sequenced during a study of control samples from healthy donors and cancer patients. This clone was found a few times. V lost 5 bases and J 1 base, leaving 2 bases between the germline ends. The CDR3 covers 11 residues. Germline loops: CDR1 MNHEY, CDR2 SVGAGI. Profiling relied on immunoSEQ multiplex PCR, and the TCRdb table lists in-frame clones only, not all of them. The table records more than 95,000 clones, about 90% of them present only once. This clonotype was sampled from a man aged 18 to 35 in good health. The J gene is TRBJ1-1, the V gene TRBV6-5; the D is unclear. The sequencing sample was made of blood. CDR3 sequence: CASSTNTEAFF. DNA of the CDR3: TGTGCCAGCAGTACGAACACTGAAGCTTTCTTT.